The clone carrying this T cell receptor (beta chain) was counted between two and nine times. Its antigen remains unidentified. The source of the sample is a study of CD8 T cells in ankylosing spondylitis. CDR3 length equals 14 residues. V was trimmed by 6 bases and J by 2 bases, leaving 14 bases between them. The germline CDR1 and CDR2 sequences are MNHNS and SASEGT. TCRdb re-called the 5' RACE reads through MiXCR, storing one row per CDR3 protein. The top ten hold approximately 4% of the sample, which has some 270,000 distinct CDR3 sequences, over 30% seen once. Overall study results and limits: Seemingly distinctive of ankylosing spondylitis blood was a TCR beta motif formed by eight highly homologous variants.

The chain uses TRBV6-1 and TRBJ2-7; D perhaps matches TRBD1 (5 bases). The receptor comes from a male donor with ankylosing spondylitis or in good health (not recorded which). Input material: blood, either unsorted or a sorted T cell fraction (not recorded which). In nucleotides, the CDR3 is TGTGCCAGCAGAAGGGGCCTCCTTGCCTACGAGCAGTACTTC. Translating it yields CASRRGLLAYEQYF.